This T cell receptor (beta chain) was documented in a study of blood T cells in healthy people across ages. Drawn from each donor were roughly 10 milliliters of peripheral blood. It was with a sample-barcoded 5' primer and a J-beta primer mix that a second PCR of roughly 6 to 12 cycles was run. TCRdb called the 5' RACE reads again in MiXCR, with one record for every CDR3 protein. The top ten clones hold approximately 15% of a sample with some 790,000 distinct CDR3 sequences, about 30% of them seen once. The CDR3 spans 12 residues. V dropped 8 bases and J dropped 4; count of bases not matched to a gene: 4. Looked up from germline, CDR1 is DFQATT and CDR2 is SNEGSKA (reference sequence). The sample holds many counts of this clonotype.

Sequencing input: blood. The origin of this receptor is a woman aged 80 or over in good health. The chain employs TRBV20-1 and TRBJ2-7, with TRBD1 identical over 11 bases. The CDR3 nucleotides are TGCAGTTTGGGACAGGGGGGATACGAGCAGTACTTC. Its translation is CSLGQGGYEQYF.